This T cell receptor beta chain was sequenced in a study of PD-1 blockade in classical Hodgkin lymphoma. The CDR3 sequence is 15 residues long. CDR1 and CDR2 from the germline V gene are ENHRY and SYGVKD. With 4 bases clipped from V and 7 bases from J, the junction kept 11 bases outside the gene matches. General observations from the study: Newly diagnosed patients were reported to exhibit reduced baseline TCR diversity relative to healthy donors. CD4+ TCR diversity, unlike CD8+, rose significantly by C4D1.

Measured with immunoSEQ multiplex PCR; TCRdb has only the in-frame clones, and not every one. The top ten clones hold approximately 9% of a sample with roughly 100,000 clones, roughly 78% of them seen once. As to time point: cycle 4 day 1 (C4D1), after less than 7 weeks of nivolumab. In every patient, relapse followed autologous stem cell transplantation, while exposure to brentuximab vedotin differed. A note on this clone: Antigen unknown.

The clonotype was recovered from a human donor with classical Hodgkin lymphoma. The chain combines TRBV10-3 with TRBJ1-2, with TRBD1 matching over 8 bases. This specimen consisted of peripheral blood mononuclear cells (PBMCs), obtained before the fourth cycle of nivolumab. The CDR3 DNA reads TGTGCCATCAGTGCCTACGACAGGGGACGGGGTGGCTACACCTTC. Protein: CAISAYDRGRGGYTF.